There are a few counts of the clone carrying this T cell receptor (beta chain). The antigen is not known. This sample was taken from a study of T cell repertoires in cytomegalovirus infection. Background on the study: CMV epitopes, recently identified HLA-C-restricted and well-studied HLA-B-restricted, were used. Evidence of both CMV infection and a matching HLA type came from public TCR beta signatures.

From germline, CDR1 is SNHLY and CDR2 FYNNEI. This CDR3 contains 14 residues. V shed 6 bases and J shed 8 bases, with 19 bases lying between them. TCRdb recomputed calls from the reads with MiXCR, one row per CDR3 protein. This sample has around 770,000 distinct CDR3 sequences, with under 35% found just once. The study's findings and limits: HLA-C-restricted CMV clonotypes gave the most frequent clonotype in two of eight donors. Cumulative public TCR beta family frequency identified carriers of CMV plus the relevant HLA.

The chain has TRBV2 and TRBJ1-2; maybe TRBD1 (6 bases). Sequences were derived from cultured CD8+ T cells from PBMCs, sampled from culture after CMV antigen stimulation. This receptor was obtained from a human donor in good health (CMV status not recorded). Some clones in this sample may be carry-over from other donors' samples. CDR3 sequence (DNA): TGTGCCAGCAGCCCTTACAGGGAGGAGGAAGGCTACACCTTC. Translated: CASSPYREEEGYTF.